The 2 T cell receptor beta chains given below trace back to one sample, sequenced in a study of blood T cells in healthy people across ages. Primers used in a second PCR of roughly 6 to 12 cycles were a sample-barcoded 5' primer and a J-beta primer mix. MiXCR was run by TCRdb on the 5' RACE reads, yielding one entry per CDR3 protein. The sample yields 500,000 to 600,000 distinct CDR3 sequences, roughly 29% seen once. Specimen: blood. These receptors all come from a woman aged 70-85 years in good health.

This clonotype occurred a few times. The chain carries TRBV20-1 and TRBJ2-5; D possibly uses TRBD1 or TRBD2 (5 bases each). CDR1 and CDR2 (germline): DFQATT, SNEGSKA (reference sequence). The CDR3 consists of 14 residues. V was cut by 2 bases and J by 5 bases, with 15 bases left in between. The CDR3 DNA reads as TGCAGTGCTAGACGGGCCGGGACCCCGGAGACCCAGTACTTC. This sequence encodes CSARRAGTPETQYF.

This chain uses TRBV18 with TRBJ1-3; no reliable D call. V was trimmed by 3 bases and J by 1 base, leaving 7 bases between them. Germline lookup yields CDR1 KGHSH and CDR2 LQKENI. The CDR3 is 14 residues long. For the CDR3, the DNA is TGTGCCAGCTCACCGGAACGATCTGGAAACACCATATATTTT. As protein: CASSPERSGNTIYF. Drawing the rest from reference TRBV18 and TRBJ1-3, the complete variable domain is NAGVMQNPRHLVRRRGQEARLRCSPMKGHSHVYWYRQLPEEGLKFMVYLQKENIIDESGMPKERFSAEFPKEGPSILRIQQVVRGDSAAYFCASSPERSGNTIYFGEGSWLTVV.